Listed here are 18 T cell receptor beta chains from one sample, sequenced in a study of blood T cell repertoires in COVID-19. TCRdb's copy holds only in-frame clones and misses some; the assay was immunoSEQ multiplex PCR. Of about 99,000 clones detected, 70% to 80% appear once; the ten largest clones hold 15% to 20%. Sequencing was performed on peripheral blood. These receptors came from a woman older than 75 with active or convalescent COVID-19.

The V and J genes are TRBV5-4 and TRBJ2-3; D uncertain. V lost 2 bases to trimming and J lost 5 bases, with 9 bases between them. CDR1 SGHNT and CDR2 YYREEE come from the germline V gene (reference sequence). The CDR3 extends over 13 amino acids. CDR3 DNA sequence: TGTGCCAGCAGCTTAGAGGATGGAGATACGCAGTATTTT. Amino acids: CASSLEDGDTQYF.

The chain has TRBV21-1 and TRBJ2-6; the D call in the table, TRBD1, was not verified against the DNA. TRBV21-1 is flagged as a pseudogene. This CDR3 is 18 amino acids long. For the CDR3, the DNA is TGTGCCAGCAGCCCTAAATCAGGGATTCGCTCTGGGGCCAACGTCCTGACTTTC. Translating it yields CASSPKSGIRSGANVLTF.

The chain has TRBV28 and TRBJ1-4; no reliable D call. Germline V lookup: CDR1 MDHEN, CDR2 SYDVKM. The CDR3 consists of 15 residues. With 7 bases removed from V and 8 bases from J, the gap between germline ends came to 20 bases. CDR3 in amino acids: CASIRGRESYEKLFF. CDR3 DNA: TGTGCCAGCATCCGAGGACGGGAATCCTACGAAAAACTGTTTTTT.

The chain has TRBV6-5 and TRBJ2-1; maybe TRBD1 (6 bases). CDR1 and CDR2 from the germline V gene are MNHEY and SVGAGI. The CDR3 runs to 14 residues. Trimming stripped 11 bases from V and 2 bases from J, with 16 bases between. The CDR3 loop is CALGRGFPYNEQFF. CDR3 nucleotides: TGTGCCTTGGGCAGGGGATTTCCCTACAATGAGCAGTTCTTC.

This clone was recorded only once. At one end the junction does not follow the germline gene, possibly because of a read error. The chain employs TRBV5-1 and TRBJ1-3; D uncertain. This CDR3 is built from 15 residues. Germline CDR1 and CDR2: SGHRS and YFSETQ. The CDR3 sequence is CASSLNLYSGNTIYF. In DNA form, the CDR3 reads TGTGCCAGCAGCTTAAATCTATACTCTGGAAACACCATATATTTT.

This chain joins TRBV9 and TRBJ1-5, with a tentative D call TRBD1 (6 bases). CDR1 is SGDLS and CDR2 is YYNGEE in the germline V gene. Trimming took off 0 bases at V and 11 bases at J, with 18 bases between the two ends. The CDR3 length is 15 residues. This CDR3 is CASSVGSTGPRAQHF. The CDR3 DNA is TGTGCCAGCAGCGTAGGTTCGACAGGACCTAGGGCCCAGCATTTT. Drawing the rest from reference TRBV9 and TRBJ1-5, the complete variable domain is DSGVTQTPKHLITATGQRVTLRCSPRSGDLSVYWYQQSLDQGLQFLIQYYNGEERAKGNILERFSAQQFPDLHSELNLSSLELGDSALYFCASSVGSTGPRAQHFGDGTRLSIL.

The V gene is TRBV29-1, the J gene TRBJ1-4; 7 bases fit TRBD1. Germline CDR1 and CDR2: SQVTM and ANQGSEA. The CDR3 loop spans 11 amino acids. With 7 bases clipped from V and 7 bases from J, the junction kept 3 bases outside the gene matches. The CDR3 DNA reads TGCAGCGGGCGACAGGGTGAAAAACTGTTTTTT. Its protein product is CSGRQGEKLFF.

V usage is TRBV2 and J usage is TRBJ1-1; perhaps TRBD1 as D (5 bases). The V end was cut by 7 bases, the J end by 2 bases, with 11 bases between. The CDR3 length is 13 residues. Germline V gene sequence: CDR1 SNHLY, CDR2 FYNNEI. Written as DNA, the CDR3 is TGTGCCAGCACCTGGGGGGTTAACACTGAAGCTTTCTTT. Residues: CASTWGVNTEAFF.

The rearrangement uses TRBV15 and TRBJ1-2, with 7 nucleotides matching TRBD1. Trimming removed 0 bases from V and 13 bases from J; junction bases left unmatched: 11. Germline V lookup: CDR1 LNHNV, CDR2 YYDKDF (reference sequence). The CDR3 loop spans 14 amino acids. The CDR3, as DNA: TGTGCCACCAGCAGAGATAACCCTGACAGGGCGGTCACCTTC. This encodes CATSRDNPDRAVTF.

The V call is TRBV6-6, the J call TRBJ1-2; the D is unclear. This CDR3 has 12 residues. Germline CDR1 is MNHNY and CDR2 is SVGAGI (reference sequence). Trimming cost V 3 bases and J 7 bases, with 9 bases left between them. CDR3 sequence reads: CASSYGGFGYTF. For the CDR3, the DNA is TGTGCCAGCAGTTATGGCGGGTTTGGCTACACCTTC.

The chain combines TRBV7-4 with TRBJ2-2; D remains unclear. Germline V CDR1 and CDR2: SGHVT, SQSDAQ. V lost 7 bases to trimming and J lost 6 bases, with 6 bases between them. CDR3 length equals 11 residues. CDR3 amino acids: CASTEPGELFF. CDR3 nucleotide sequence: TGTGCCAGCACCGAGCCCGGGGAGCTGTTTTTT. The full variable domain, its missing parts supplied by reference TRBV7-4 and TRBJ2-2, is GAGVSQSPRYKVAKRGRDVALRCDSISGHVTLYWYRQTLGQGSEVLTYSQSDAQRDKSGRPSGRFSAERPERSVSTLKIQRTEQGDSAVYLCASTEPGELFFGEGSRLTVL.

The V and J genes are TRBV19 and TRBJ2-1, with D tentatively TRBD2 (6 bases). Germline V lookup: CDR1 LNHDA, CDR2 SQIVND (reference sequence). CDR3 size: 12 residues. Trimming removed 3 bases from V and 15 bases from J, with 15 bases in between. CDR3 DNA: TGTGCCAGTAGTATGGGGCGGGAACCCCCGTTCTTC. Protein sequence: CASSMGREPPFF.

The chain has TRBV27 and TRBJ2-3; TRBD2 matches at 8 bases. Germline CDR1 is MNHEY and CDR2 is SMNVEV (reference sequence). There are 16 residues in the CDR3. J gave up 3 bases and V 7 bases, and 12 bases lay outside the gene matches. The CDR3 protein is CASKATGTRLTDTQYF. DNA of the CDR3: TGTGCCAGCAAAGCCACCGGGACTAGATTGACAGATACGCAGTATTTT.

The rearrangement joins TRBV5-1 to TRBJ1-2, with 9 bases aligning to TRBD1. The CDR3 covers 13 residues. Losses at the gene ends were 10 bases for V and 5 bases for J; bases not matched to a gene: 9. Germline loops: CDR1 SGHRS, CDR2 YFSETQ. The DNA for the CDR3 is TGCGCCCGTAGACAGGGGGTACCTTATGGCTACACCTTC. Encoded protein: CARRQGVPYGYTF.

The CDR3 here is CASSLTGIEAFF. CDR3 nucleotide sequence: TGTGCCAGCAGTTTAACAGGCATTGAAGCTTTCTTT. The genes are TRBV12-3 or TRBV12-4 and TRBJ1-1; possible D gene TRBD1, 5 bases. CDR3 size: 12 residues. The V end was cut by 2 bases, the J end by 7 bases, with 8 bases between.

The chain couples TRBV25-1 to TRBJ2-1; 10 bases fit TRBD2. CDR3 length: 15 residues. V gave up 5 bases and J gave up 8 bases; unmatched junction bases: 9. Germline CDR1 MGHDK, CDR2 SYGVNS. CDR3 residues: CASSQSGRARDEQFF. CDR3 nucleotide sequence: TGTGCCAGCAGTCAGAGCGGGAGGGCCCGCGATGAGCAGTTCTTC.

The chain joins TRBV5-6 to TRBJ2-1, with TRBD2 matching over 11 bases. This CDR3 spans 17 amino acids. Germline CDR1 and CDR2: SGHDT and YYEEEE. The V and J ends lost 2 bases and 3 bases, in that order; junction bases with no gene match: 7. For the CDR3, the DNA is TGTGCCAGCAGCTTATCTTTTAGCGGGAGGGGCTACAATGAGCAGTTCTTC. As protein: CASSLSFSGRGYNEQFF.

The CDR3 DNA is TGTGCCAGTAGTACCCAGACAGGGTGGGCCAATCAGCCCCAGCATTTT. Translating gives CASSTQTGWANQPQHF. This chain uses TRBV19 with TRBJ1-5; 7 bases align to TRBD1. The V and J ends lost 4 bases and 3 bases, in that order; junction bases with no gene match: 9. Per germline, CDR1 LNHDA and CDR2 SQIVND (reference sequence). The CDR3 is 16 amino acids.